The 18 T cell receptor beta chains below all came from one sample that was sequenced in a study of human T cells and chemical hapten exposure. Time point indicated: patch test 3, about 24 weeks after DPC sensitization. Indicated treatment: therapeutic diphenylcyclopropenone sensitization with weekly scalp DPC. One entry per CDR3 protein results from TCRdb running MiXCR on the RACE reads. The repertoire has tens of thousands of distinct CDR3 sequences, 9.5% to 15% of them found once; the top ten carry roughly 2.6%. The sequencing used whole blood, collected in connection with sensitization to the hapten diphenylcyclopropenone (DPC). These receptors all stem from a man aged 25-45 years with alopecia areata. Some clones in this sample may be carry-over from other donors' samples.

This clonotype showed up just a few times. The gene calls are TRBV7-6 and TRBJ2-2; D is undetermined. The CDR3 has 13 residues. CDR1 and CDR2 (germline): SGHVS, FNYEAQ. V was clipped by 3 bases and J by 4 bases, with 6 bases between them. CDR3 loop: CASSLVRTGELFF. The CDR3 coding sequence is TGTGCCAGCAGCTTGGTCCGCACCGGGGAGCTGTTTTTT. The full variable domain, completed using reference TRBV7-6 and TRBJ2-2, is GAGVSQSPRYKVTKRGQDVALRCDPISGHVSLYWYRQALGQGPEFLTYFNYEAQQDKSGLPNDRFSAERPEGSISTLTIQRTEQRDSAMYRCASSLVRTGELFFGEGSRLTVL.

In DNA form, the CDR3 reads TGTGCCAGCAGCGGGTCAAAAGAGCAGTTCTTC. Translation: CASSGSKEQFF. This chain uses TRBV9 with TRBJ2-1; D is unresolved. The CDR3 spans 11 residues. CDR1 and CDR2 from the germline V gene are SGDLS and YYNGEE. Deletions cut 3 bases from V and 10 bases from J, with 8 bases between.

At least ten counts were recorded for this clonotype. This rearrangement joins TRBV19 to TRBJ2-1; possibly TRBD1 or TRBD2 for D (6 bases each). Trimming shortened V by 0 bases and J by 7 bases, and 13 bases separated the two germline ends. Germline loops: CDR1 LNHDA, CDR2 SQIVND (reference sequence). The CDR3 spans 15 residues. CDR3 nucleotide sequence: TGTGCCAGTAGTATAGATCCCGGGGGCCGAAATGAGCAGTTCTTC. Its protein product is CASSIDPGGRNEQFF.

This clonotype was counted many times. The chain uses TRBV6-1 and TRBJ1-1; D uncertain. The V gene's germline CDR1 is MNHNS and CDR2 SASEGT. V lost 1 base to trimming and J lost 1 base, with 7 bases between them. The CDR3 totals 14 residues. The CDR3 DNA follows: TGTGCCAGCAGTGAAGTCTCTCGGAACACTGAAGCTTTCTTT. Protein: CASSEVSRNTEAFF.

This clonotype was seen ten or more times. The rearrangement uses TRBV7-6 and TRBJ1-5, with D possibly TRBD1 on 5 matching bases. V was clipped by 2 bases and J by 2 bases, with 16 bases between them. Germline V gene lookup returns CDR1 SGHVS and CDR2 FNYEAQ. This CDR3 is 17 amino acids long. Written as DNA, the CDR3 is TGTGCCAGCAGCTTAATATGGACACCGAAGGGCAATCAGCCCCAGCATTTT. It yields the protein CASSLIWTPKGNQPQHF.

This clonotype was counted at least ten times. This chain connects TRBV3-1 to TRBJ2-2; D uncertain. CDR1 and CDR2 from the germline V gene are LGHDT and YNNKEL (reference sequence). The CDR3 runs to 16 residues. Deletions cut 4 bases from V and 3 bases from J, with 15 bases between. The CDR3 sequence: CASSPLLGPYTGELFF. CDR3 bases: TGTGCCAGCAGCCCCCTTTTGGGCCCTTACACCGGGGAGCTGTTTTTT.

The chain combines TRBV29-1 with TRBJ1-5; D remains ambiguous. Looked up from germline, CDR1 is SQVTM and CDR2 is ANQGSEA. CDR3 length: 13 residues. With 4 bases removed from V and 2 bases from J, the gap between germline ends came to 9 bases. The CDR3 coding sequence is TGCAGCGTTGTGGAGGTAGGCAATCAGCCCCAGCATTTT. Translated: CSVVEVGNQPQHF.

At least ten counts were recorded for this clonotype. The V gene is TRBV6-6, the J gene TRBJ1-1, with 7 nucleotides matching TRBD1. The length of the CDR3 is 16 residues. V dropped 6 bases and J dropped 0; count of bases not matched to a gene: 10. CDR1 and CDR2 (germline): MNHNY, SVGAGI (reference sequence). CDR3 loop: CASSQGQDTMNTEAFF. The CDR3 nucleotides read TGTGCCAGCAGCCAAGGACAGGATACAATGAACACTGAAGCTTTCTTT.

This clonotype was detected ten times or more. V usage is TRBV19 and J usage is TRBJ1-2; D gene ambiguous. CDR1 and CDR2 (germline): LNHDA, SQIVND (reference sequence). The V gene lost 5 bases and the J gene lost 7 bases, with 20 bases spanning the gap. This CDR3 has 15 amino acids. The CDR3 loop is CASSLDAERLGGYTF. The CDR3 DNA reads as TGTGCCAGTAGTTTGGACGCGGAAAGGCTGGGTGGCTACACCTTC.

To note about this clonotype: A much larger clone sits a single nucleotide away, making a read error possible. This rearrangement joins TRBV4-1 to TRBJ1-5, with D unclear. V lost 4 bases and J lost 7, with 17 bases in between. CDR1 and CDR2 (germline): MGHRA, YSYEKL. The CDR3 covers 15 residues. CDR3 bases: TGCGCCAGCAGCCTATACACCACGGCGGGCCAGCCCCAGCATTTT. Its translation is CASSLYTTAGQPQHF.

This clonotype came up once. The rearrangement joins TRBV9 to TRBJ2-6; D is unclear. The CDR3 covers 16 residues. V was cut by 0 bases and J by 4 bases, with 11 bases left in between. Germline CDR1 reads SGDLS; CDR2 reads YYNGEE. CDR3 sequence reads: CASSVDMGRGANVLTF. CDR3 in DNA: TGTGCCAGCAGCGTAGATATGGGCCGCGGGGCCAACGTCCTGACTTTC.

This clonotype has at least ten counts. This sequence joins TRBV3-1 and TRBJ2-5; 8 bases are shared with TRBD1. Germline V gene lookup returns CDR1 LGHDT and CDR2 YNNKEL (reference sequence). With 3 bases clipped from V and 4 bases from J, the junction kept 10 bases outside the gene matches. The CDR3 is made up of 16 amino acids. The DNA of the CDR3 is TGTGCCAGCAGCCAGTACTCAGGGGGCGAGGGAGAGACCCAGTACTTC. Its protein product is CASSQYSGGEGETQYF.

This clonotype turned up a few times. The chain employs TRBV5-1 and TRBJ1-4; a possible D gene is TRBD1 (5 bases). The CDR3 is made up of 15 amino acids. Germline V gives CDR1 SGHRS, CDR2 YFSETQ. The V and J ends lost 2 bases and 8 bases respectively, with 16 bases between them. The CDR3 protein is CASSLPRGAGEKLFF. Here the CDR3 DNA reads TGCGCCAGCAGCTTACCACGAGGGGCAGGAGAAAAACTGTTTTTT.

This clonotype has a count of ten or more. The chain recombines TRBV5-1 with TRBJ2-3; the D call may be TRBD1 or TRBD2 (6 bases each). Trimming removed 5 bases from V and 2 bases from J, with 18 bases in between. CDR3 length: 16 amino acids. The germline gives CDR1 SGHRS, CDR2 YFSETQ. CDR3 amino acids: CASRRDTGVNTDTQYF. The CDR3 nucleotides are TGCGCCAGCAGACGGGACACGGGGGTCAACACAGATACGCAGTATTTT.

The rearrangement links TRBV5-1 to TRBJ1-1; D is perhaps TRBD1 (5 bases). The CDR3 covers 12 residues. The V gene lost 2 bases and the J gene lost 8 bases, with 10 bases spanning the gap. Germline V gene lookup returns CDR1 SGHRS and CDR2 YFSETQ. The CDR3 is CASSFSAGEAFF. CDR3 DNA: TGCGCCAGCAGCTTCTCCGCAGGGGAAGCTTTCTTT.

J is TRBJ1-1 and V is TRBV9, with D unresolved. V was clipped by 6 bases and J by 4 bases, with 7 bases between them. Germline-derived CDR1 and CDR2 are SGDLS and YYNGEE. This CDR3 has 11 amino acids. CDR3 sequence reads: CASTPVTEAFF. The CDR3, as DNA: TGTGCCAGCACCCCCGTCACTGAAGCTTTCTTT.

This clonotype has a count of ten or more. The rearrangement joins TRBV2 to TRBJ2-7, with a tentative D call TRBD1 (5 bases). Trimming took off 8 bases at V and 1 base at J, with 15 bases between the two ends. CDR1 SNHLY and CDR2 FYNNEI come from the germline V gene. CDR3 length: 14 amino acids. The CDR3 region is CASGASVGSYEQYF. As DNA, the CDR3 is TGTGCCAGCGGGGCTTCTGTCGGATCCTACGAGCAGTACTTC.

This clonotype was seen a handful of times. The chain employs TRBV9 and TRBJ2-1; 7 nucleotides align to TRBD1. The junction had 3 bases not matched to a gene; V was cut back by 1 base and J by 5 bases. The CDR3 consists of 14 residues. Per the germline V gene, CDR1 is SGDLS and CDR2 is YYNGEE. CDR3 protein: CASSVQGQDNEQFF. The CDR3 DNA follows: TGTGCCAGCAGCGTACAAGGACAGGACAATGAGCAGTTCTTC.